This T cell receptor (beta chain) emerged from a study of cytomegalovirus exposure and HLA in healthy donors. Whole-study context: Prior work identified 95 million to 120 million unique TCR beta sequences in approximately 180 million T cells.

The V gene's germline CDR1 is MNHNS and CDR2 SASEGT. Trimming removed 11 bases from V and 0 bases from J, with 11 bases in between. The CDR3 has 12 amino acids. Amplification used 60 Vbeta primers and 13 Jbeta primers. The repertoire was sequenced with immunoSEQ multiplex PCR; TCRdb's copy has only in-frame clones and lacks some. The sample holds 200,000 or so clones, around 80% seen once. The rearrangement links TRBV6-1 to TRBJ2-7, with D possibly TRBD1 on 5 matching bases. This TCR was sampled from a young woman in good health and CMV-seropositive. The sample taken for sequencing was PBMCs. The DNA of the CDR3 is TGTGCCGTGGGGCAGGGCTCCTACGAGCAGTACTTC. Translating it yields CAVGQGSYEQYF.